This T cell receptor (beta chain) was captured by sequencing in a study of T cells after yellow fever vaccination. Study results and limitations: Among primary-vaccination clones, most reappeared after the booster, at just under 98% for CD4 and 88% for CD8. Abundant clonotypes from the bulk population could have been carried over as contaminants into FACS-sorted repertoires.

Comments on this clonotype: The antigen is undetermined.

Trimming cost V 7 bases and J 0 bases, with 15 bases left between them. The CDR3 extends over 16 amino acids. TCR cDNA, made by 5'RACE template switching, carried an added universal primer site and UMIs. TCRdb processed the 5' RACE reads anew with MiXCR; each CDR3 protein has one entry. The sample carries around 250,000 distinct CDR3 sequences, 6.9% recorded once. The chain links TRBV12-3 or TRBV12-4 to TRBJ2-2; no reliable D call. The TCR originated in a young man who received the YFV17D yellow fever vaccine. The specimen comprised CD4+ T cells sorted from PBMCs, sampled 15 days after the yellow fever booster vaccination. In nucleotides, the CDR3 is TGTGCCAGCACCCTCAGGTGGGATACGAACACCGGGGAGCTGTTTTTT. This codes for CASTLRWDTNTGELFF.